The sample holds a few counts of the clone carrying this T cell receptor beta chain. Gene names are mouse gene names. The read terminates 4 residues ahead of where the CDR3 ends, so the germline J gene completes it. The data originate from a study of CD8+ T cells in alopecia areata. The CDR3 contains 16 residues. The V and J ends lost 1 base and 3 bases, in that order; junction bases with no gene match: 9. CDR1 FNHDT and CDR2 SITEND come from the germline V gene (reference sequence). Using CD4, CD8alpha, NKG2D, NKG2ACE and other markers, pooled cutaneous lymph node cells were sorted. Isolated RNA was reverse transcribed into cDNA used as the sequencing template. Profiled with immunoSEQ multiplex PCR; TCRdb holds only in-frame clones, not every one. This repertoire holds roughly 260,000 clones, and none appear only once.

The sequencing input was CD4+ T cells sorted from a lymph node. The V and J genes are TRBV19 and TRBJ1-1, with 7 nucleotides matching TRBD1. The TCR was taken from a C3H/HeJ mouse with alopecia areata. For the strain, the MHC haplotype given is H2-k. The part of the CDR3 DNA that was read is TGTGCCAGCAGTATAAGGGGGCGCGGTAGGGACACA. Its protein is CASSIRGRGRDT. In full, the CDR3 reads CASSIRGRGRDTEVFF.